A single sample gave rise to the 29 T cell receptor beta chains below, sequenced in a study of T-cell memory formation after mild COVID-19. From the 5' RACE reads, TCRdb called clonotypes with MiXCR, one entry per CDR3 protein. The data show 550,000 to 600,000 distinct CDR3 sequences, roughly 17% seen once. The specimen sequenced was PBMCs or a T cell subset sorted from them (not recorded which). These TCRs come from an adult woman who had mild COVID-19 (a few samples of this study predate the infection). Cell type and time point are not known.

This clonotype turned up a few times. J is TRBJ2-7 and V is TRBV2; either TRBD1 or TRBD2 may fit D (5 bases each). Germline-derived CDR1 and CDR2 are SNHLY and FYNNEI. V gave up 7 bases and J gave up 0 bases, with 16 bases separating them. The CDR3 has 15 residues. Here the CDR3 reads CASNRDRKGSYEQYF. CDR3 sequence (DNA): TGTGCCAGCAATAGGGACCGTAAAGGCTCCTACGAGCAGTACTTC.

This clonotype was counted many times. The gene calls are TRBV4-1 and TRBJ2-1, with 9 bases aligning to TRBD1. Germline assignment: CDR1 MGHRA and CDR2 YSYEKL. This CDR3 has 18 residues. Losses at the gene ends were 1 base for V and 4 bases for J; bases not matched to a gene: 11. The CDR3 loop reads CASSQVFSGTGFYNEQFF. DNA of the CDR3: TGCGCCAGCAGCCAAGTGTTCTCAGGGACAGGGTTTTACAATGAGCAGTTCTTC.

This clonotype was seen ten or more times. This chain uses TRBV5-1 with TRBJ1-2, with D possibly TRBD1 on 5 matching bases. Trimming shortened V by 4 bases and J by 4 bases, and 14 bases separated the two germline ends. Looked up from germline, CDR1 is SGHRS and CDR2 is YFSETQ. The CDR3 sequence is 14 residues long. The CDR3 sequence is CASSDTQGIYGYTF. In DNA, the CDR3 is TGCGCCAGCAGCGACACTCAGGGTATCTATGGCTACACCTTC. The full variable domain, in which reference TRBV5-1 and TRBJ1-2 provide the parts outside the CDR3, is KAGVTQTPRYLIKTRGQQVTLSCSPISGHRSVSWYQQTPGQGLQFLFEYFSETQRNKGNFPGRFSGRQFSNSRSEMNVSTLELGDSALYLCASSDTQGIYGYTFGSGTRLTVV.

This chain joins TRBV5-5 and TRBJ2-5, with 8 bases that match TRBD1. Germline trimming cut 3 bases from V and 5 bases from J; bases unmatched to any gene: 6. This CDR3 has 14 residues. Germline CDR1 is SGHKS and CDR2 is YYEKEE (reference sequence). The CDR3 is CASSSDRAEETQYF. DNA for the CDR3: TGTGCCAGCAGCTCGGACAGGGCTGAGGAGACCCAGTACTTC.

The V gene is TRBV3-1, the J gene TRBJ1-1; unclear D gene. The CDR3 has 14 amino acids. Trimming took 4 bases from V and 6 from J, leaving 15 bases between them. Germline CDR1 reads LGHDT; CDR2 reads YNNKEL (reference sequence). CDR3 protein: CASSPSRSVAEAFF. The CDR3 DNA reads TGTGCCAGCAGCCCGAGCAGGTCGGTCGCTGAAGCTTTCTTT. Full variable domain (outside the CDR3, taken from reference TRBV3-1 and TRBJ1-1): DTAVSQTPKYLVTQMGNDKSIKCEQNLGHDTMYWYKQDSKKFLKIMFSYNNKELIINETVPNRFSPKSPDKAHLNLHINSLELGDSAVYFCASSPSRSVAEAFFGQGTRLTVV.

The chain recombines TRBV24-1 with TRBJ2-1, with 7 bases matching TRBD1. V lost 4 bases to trimming and J lost 3 bases; unmatched junction nucleotides: 8. The germline V gene has CDR1 KGHDR and CDR2 SFDVKD. The CDR3 runs to 16 residues. CDR3 amino acids: CATSESGTANYNEQFF. For the CDR3, the DNA is TGTGCCACCAGTGAATCCGGGACAGCAAACTACAATGAGCAGTTCTTC.

This clonotype has more than one count but fewer than ten. The rearrangement joins TRBV7-6 to TRBJ2-7, with D tentatively TRBD1 (5 bases). The CDR3 covers 17 residues. Germline V lookup: CDR1 SGHVS, CDR2 FNYEAQ. V dropped 4 bases and J dropped 0 bases, with 19 bases sitting between them. The DNA of the CDR3 is TGTGCCAGCAGCTCGCATAACAGGAGCAGGAGCTCCTACGAGCAGTACTTC. This encodes CASSSHNRSRSSYEQYF. Looking up the rest from reference TRBV7-6 and TRBJ2-7 gives the full variable domain: GAGVSQSPRYKVTKRGQDVALRCDPISGHVSLYWYRQALGQGPEFLTYFNYEAQQDKSGLPNDRFSAERPEGSISTLTIQRTEQRDSAMYRCASSSHNRSRSSYEQYFGPGTRLTVT.

This clonotype has at least ten counts. The V gene is TRBV7-9, the J gene TRBJ1-1; 9 nucleotides align to TRBD1. CDR3 size: 15 residues. Trimming took 3 bases from V and 0 from J; bases not matched to a gene: 2. Germline V gives CDR1 SEHNR, CDR2 FQNEAQ (reference sequence). In DNA form, the CDR3 reads TGTGCCAGCAGCTTGACAGGGGGAGTGAACACTGAAGCTTTCTTT. Translated: CASSLTGGVNTEAFF.

In its sample, this clonotype was seen a few times. This chain uses TRBV12-3 or TRBV12-4 with TRBJ2-7; D is unclear. The V end lost 6 bases, the J end lost 2 bases, and 8 bases lay between the germline ends. CDR3 length: 12 residues. CDR3 in amino acids: CASSPIPYEQYF. The DNA of the CDR3 is TGTGCCAGCAGCCCCATCCCCTACGAGCAGTACTTC.

This chain joins TRBV6-5 and TRBJ2-3, with 10 bases fitting TRBD2. The CDR3 is 15 amino acids. Germline trimming cut 7 bases from V and 4 bases from J; bases unmatched to any gene: 8. Germline CDR1 is MNHEY and CDR2 is SVGAGI. CDR3 residues: CASTSTSGIADTQYF. The CDR3 nucleotides read TGTGCCAGCACCTCTACTAGCGGGATAGCAGATACGCAGTATTTT.

This chain uses TRBV5-1 with TRBJ1-1; no firm D call. This CDR3 spans 15 amino acids. Germline-derived CDR1 and CDR2 are SGHRS and YFSETQ. V was shortened by 1 base and J by 2 bases, with 12 bases between the two germline ends. The CDR3 is CASSLSGQSNTEAFF. The CDR3 DNA follows: TGCGCCAGCAGCTTGTCGGGCCAGAGCAACACTGAAGCTTTCTTT.

The chain has TRBV3-1 and TRBJ2-1; 7 positions agree with TRBD1. The CDR3 totals 15 residues. CDR1 is LGHDT and CDR2 is YNNKEL in the germline V gene (reference sequence). Trimming at V came to 5 bases and at J to 2 bases, leaving 6 bases not matched to a gene. The CDR3 nucleotides are TGTGCCAGCAGCTCAGGGGGTTCGGCCTACAATGAGCAGTTCTTC. Its translation: CASSSGGSAYNEQFF.

J is TRBJ1-2 and V is TRBV3-1, with unresolved D. Germline loops: CDR1 LGHDT, CDR2 YNNKEL (reference sequence). V lost 1 base and J 5 bases, leaving 29 bases between the germline ends. CDR3 length: 20 residues. CDR3 bases: TGTGCCAGCAGCCAAGGATGGCTAAAAGTACGGTTCGGCTCTTCTTATGGCTACACCTTC. Protein product: CASSQGWLKVRFGSSYGYTF.

CDR3 nucleotide sequence: TGTGCCAGCGGCCAGGGAGGCGACACTGAAGCTTTCTTT. This translates into CASGQGGDTEAFF. This sequence joins TRBV12-3 or TRBV12-4 and TRBJ1-1; a possible D gene is TRBD1 (5 bases). V was clipped by 8 bases and J by 3 bases, with 13 bases between them. The CDR3 runs 13 residues.

This chain joins TRBV24-1 and TRBJ2-1; 7 bases line up with TRBD2. This CDR3 spans 16 amino acids. CDR1 is KGHDR, CDR2 SFDVKD, per germline. J gave up 4 bases and V 4 bases, and 9 bases lay outside the gene matches. The CDR3 coding sequence is TGTGCCACCAGTGAAAAAGACGGGGGGATATACAATGAGCAGTTCTTC. Protein product: CATSEKDGGIYNEQFF.

This clonotype showed up just a few times. This chain uses TRBV12-3 or TRBV12-4 with TRBJ1-2; possibly TRBD1 for D (5 bases). The CDR3 runs to 12 residues. Trimming removed 10 bases at V and 4 bases at J, with 13 bases between. The CDR3 DNA follows: TGTGCCACCGCACAGGACCTCTATGGCTACACCTTC. Its translation: CATAQDLYGYTF.

This chain joins TRBV13 and TRBJ1-6; TRBD1 aligns across 9 bases. V shed 3 bases, J shed 7 bases, and the junction held 4 bases outside the gene matches. Germline CDR1 PRHDT, CDR2 FYEKMQ (reference sequence). There are 15 residues in the CDR3. In DNA, the CDR3 is TGTGCCAGCAGCTTCTACAGGGGGCTGAATTCACCCCTCCACTTT. It translates to CASSFYRGLNSPLHF.

The chain carries TRBV7-9 and TRBJ1-2; D gene uncertain. The CDR3 runs 14 residues. The ends were cut back, 3 bases at V and 8 bases at J, with 16 bases in the middle. Germline CDR1 SEHNR, CDR2 FQNEAQ (reference sequence). The CDR3 here is CASSFPRRDGGYTF. The CDR3 coding sequence is TGTGCCAGCAGCTTCCCCCGGCGGGATGGAGGCTACACCTTC.

The chain combines TRBV7-9 with TRBJ2-7; D is undetermined. The V end was cut by 4 bases, the J end by 5 bases, with 12 bases between. The CDR3 length is 13 residues. The germline gives CDR1 SEHNR, CDR2 FQNEAQ (reference sequence). CDR3 loop: CASSSDLGHEQYF. As DNA, the CDR3 is TGTGCCAGCAGCTCGGACCTAGGCCACGAGCAGTACTTC.

The chain has TRBV5-1 and TRBJ1-4; 7 nucleotides agree with TRBD1. CDR3 length: 15 amino acids. Germline V gene data show CDR1 as SGHRS and CDR2 as YFSETQ. Trimming took 2 bases from V and 3 from J; bases not matched to a gene: 4. The CDR3 is CASSFTGVPNEKLFF. The CDR3 bases are TGCGCCAGCAGCTTTACAGGGGTGCCTAATGAAAAACTGTTTTTT.

Many counts were recorded for this clonotype. The chain combines TRBV12-3 or TRBV12-4 with TRBJ2-7; 10 bases fit TRBD2. The CDR3 totals 15 residues. Unmatched junction bases numbered 6, after V lost 5 bases and J lost 2 bases. Here the CDR3 reads CASSTLSGRAYEQYF. The CDR3 coding sequence is TGTGCCAGCAGTACCTTAAGCGGGAGGGCCTACGAGCAGTACTTC.

The CDR3 loop reads CSVVSYEQYF. The CDR3, as DNA: TGCAGCGTTGTTTCCTACGAGCAGTACTTC. This chain links TRBV29-1 with TRBJ2-7; no definite D call. Germline CDR1 and CDR2: SQVTM and ANQGSEA. V dropped 4 bases and J dropped 1 base, with 2 bases sitting between them. The CDR3 extends over 10 amino acids.

This clonotype was observed a few times. The CDR3 sequence is CASSPEPGFVQTQYF. The CDR3 nucleotides read TGTGCCAGCAGCCCTGAACCAGGGTTTGTGCAGACCCAGTACTTC. The chain links TRBV6-5 to TRBJ2-5, with D possibly matching TRBD1 (5 bases). In germline, CDR1 is MNHEY, CDR2 SVGAGI. The CDR3 contains 15 residues. Trimming shortened V by 6 bases and J by 6 bases, and 20 bases separated the two germline ends.

The V and J genes are TRBV5-1 and TRBJ1-1; 9 bases map to TRBD1. Germline loops: CDR1 SGHRS, CDR2 YFSETQ. The CDR3 sequence is 15 residues long. Trimming took 2 bases from V and 1 from J; bases not matched to a gene: 3. CDR3 coding DNA: TGCGCCAGCAGCTTAGGGACAGGGCGGAACACTGAAGCTTTCTTT. This gives the protein CASSLGTGRNTEAFF.

The rearrangement links TRBV5-5 to TRBJ2-3; 8 bases fit TRBD2. V gave up 0 bases and J gave up 4 bases; unmatched junction bases: 7. The CDR3 length is 16 residues. Per germline, CDR1 SGHKS and CDR2 YYEKEE (reference sequence). For the CDR3, the DNA is TGTGCCAGCAGCTTGGAGGCGGGGGGTGTCGCAGATACGCAGTATTTT. It yields the protein CASSLEAGGVADTQYF.

This chain joins TRBV5-6 and TRBJ2-1; a possible D gene is TRBD2 (6 bases). With 4 bases removed from V and 8 bases from J, the gap between germline ends came to 13 bases. Germline values: CDR1 SGHDT, CDR2 YYEEEE. This CDR3 has 13 amino acids. This CDR3 is CASSATSRHEQFF. In DNA, the CDR3 is TGTGCCAGCAGCGCGACTAGTAGGCATGAGCAGTTCTTC.

This clonotype was seen a few times. This sequence joins TRBV29-1 and TRBJ2-7, with TRBD1 identical over 9 bases. The CDR3 is 12 residues long. Losses at the gene ends were 6 bases for V and 6 bases for J; bases not matched to a gene: 6. Germline V CDR1 and CDR2: SQVTM, ANQGSEA. In DNA, the CDR3 is TGCAGCGTCCGGGACAGGGAGGCCGAGCAGTACTTC. Translation: CSVRDREAEQYF.

The chain combines TRBV7-6 with TRBJ2-7; 7 bases are a match to TRBD2. The CDR3 is 14 amino acids. Germline trimming cut 5 bases from V and 3 bases from J; bases unmatched to any gene: 7. Per the germline V gene, CDR1 is SGHVS and CDR2 is FNYEAQ. CDR3 nucleotides: TGTGCCAGCAGCCCAGAGCGGGACGGCTACGAGCAGTACTTC. Protein product: CASSPERDGYEQYF. Variable domain in full (rest from reference TRBV7-6 and TRBJ2-7): GAGVSQSPRYKVTKRGQDVALRCDPISGHVSLYWYRQALGQGPEFLTYFNYEAQQDKSGLPNDRFSAERPEGSISTLTIQRTEQRDSAMYRCASSPERDGYEQYFGPGTRLTVT.

This chain joins TRBV4-2 and TRBJ2-2, with 8 bases that match TRBD2. This CDR3 is 17 amino acids long. Germline lookup yields CDR1 LGHNA and CDR2 YNFKEQ. V lost 2 bases to trimming and J lost 3 bases; unmatched junction nucleotides: 8. The DNA for the CDR3 is TGTGCCAGCAGCCAATGGGTCCGGGAGGGGGACACCGGGGAGCTGTTTTTT. Encoded protein: CASSQWVREGDTGELFF.